The 4 T cell receptor beta chains below all came from one sample that was sequenced in a study of blood T cell repertoires in COVID-19. Repertoires were generated with immunoSEQ multiplex PCR, while TCRdb's copy carries only in-frame clones and drops some. Seen here are around 190,000 clones, roughly 88% observed once, and the top ten hold 18%. Sequencing was done on a sample of peripheral blood. All receptors derive from a man aged 50-59 years with COVID-19, enrolled during active disease.

The V gene is TRBV4-3, the J gene TRBJ1-6, with no clear D. Per germline, CDR1 LGHNA and CDR2 YSLEER. This CDR3 spans 19 amino acids. The ends were cut back, 0 bases at V and 0 bases at J, with 15 bases in the middle. CDR3 in DNA: TGCGCCAGCAGCCAAGATTTAGGGAGGCCGAGCTCCTATAATTCACCCCTCCACTTT. It encodes CASSQDLGRPSSYNSPLHF.

The gene calls are TRBV2 and TRBJ1-2, with D perhaps matching TRBD1 (6 bases). Trimming cost V 8 bases and J 4 bases, with 17 bases left between them. The CDR3 sequence is 14 residues long. Germline V gene data show CDR1 as SNHLY and CDR2 as FYNNEI. The CDR3 loop is CASPKGGGGYGYTF. DNA for the CDR3: TGTGCCAGCCCGAAAGGGGGGGGTGGCTATGGCTACACCTTC.

The chain recombines TRBV11-1 with TRBJ2-1; unclear D gene. V shed 1 base and J shed 0 bases, with 7 bases lying between them. The CDR3 is 15 residues long. From germline, CDR1 is SGHAT and CDR2 FQDESV (reference sequence). The CDR3, as DNA: TGTGCCAGCAGCTTAGGAGGCAGCTCCTACAATGAGCAGTTCTTC. Translated, it gives CASSLGGSSYNEQFF.

Here the CDR3 DNA reads TGTGCCAGCTCACCACCCGGAGAAAATCAGCCCCAGCATTTT. It yields the protein CASSPPGENQPQHF. The rearrangement uses TRBV18 and TRBJ1-5, with unresolved D. The length of the CDR3 is 14 residues. V was trimmed by 0 bases and J by 4 bases, leaving 7 bases between them. CDR1 and CDR2 (germline): KGHSH, LQKENI.